This TCR beta chain was sequenced during a study of cytomegalovirus exposure and HLA in healthy donors. The CDR3 covers 16 residues. V was clipped by 1 base and J by 8 bases, with 20 bases between them. The germline gives CDR1 MGHRA, CDR2 YSYEKL. Study outcomes and limitations: A later examination showed that TCR association rates differed by HLA locus, with DRB1 most and HLA-C fewest. Later on, a genetic analysis was performed. It linked a missense variant in DCLRE1C with V- and J-gene trimming of TCR beta.

Primers: 60 Vbeta forward and 13 Jbeta reverse. The method was immunoSEQ multiplex PCR; TCRdb's version includes in-frame clones alone and lacks a portion of them. The top ten clones hold about 4% of a sample with 150,000 to 200,000 clones, about four fifths of them seen once. To note about this clone: The antigen remains undetermined.

The specimen sequenced was PBMCs. V usage is TRBV4-1 and J usage is TRBJ1-2; no firm D call. The sequence was obtained from a man aged 45 to 65 in good health and CMV-seropositive. The CDR3 region is CASSQVRSGVSVGYTF. The CDR3 DNA reads as TGCGCCAGCAGCCAAGTTCGGTCGGGAGTTTCGGTCGGCTACACCTTC.